This T cell receptor (beta chain) is drawn from a study of CD8+CD57+ T cells in acquired aplastic anemia. Those patients picked for sequencing had displayed CD8+CD57+ cell expansion on flow cytometry. This clonotype has a count of ten or more. The germline V gene has CDR1 SGHTA and CDR2 FQGNSA. V was pared by 4 bases and J by 4 bases, with 10 bases of the junction left unmatched. The CDR3 is 16 amino acids. The use of genomic DNA as template underpinned the TCR beta VDJ and CDR3 profiling. TCRdb passed the reads through MiXCR, listing each CDR3 protein once. The sample has 150,000 to 200,000 distinct CDR3 sequences, around half seen once.

The genes are TRBV7-2 and TRBJ2-1; 7 bases align to TRBD2. This receptor was identified in a human donor with aplastic anemia. The sample taken for sequencing was sorted CD4+, CD8+, or CD8+CD57+ T cells (not recorded which) from PBMCs. This chain's CDR3 is CASSSWTGTMYNEQFF. Here the CDR3 DNA reads TGTGCCAGCAGCTCCTGGACCGGGACTATGTACAATGAGCAGTTCTTC.